The T cell receptor (beta chain) described here comes from a study of sequential checkpoint blockade in melanoma. Across the whole study: 85 to 95 pretreatment tumor DNA samples were TCRβ immunosequenced.

This clone was counted a few times. Sequencing was performed with immunoSEQ multiplex PCR; in TCRdb, only in-frame clones are kept and a portion is missing. This repertoire shows about 13,000 clones, 27% found once; its top ten account for roughly 15%. Stated treatment: randomized to nivolumab then ipilimumab (arm A) or the reverse (arm B). J gave up 8 bases and V 6 bases, and 7 bases lay outside the gene matches. This CDR3 is 13 amino acids long. Germline CDR1 and CDR2: MNHGY and SAAAGT. The chain combines TRBV6-8 with TRBJ2-5; 9 nucleotides match TRBD1. The TCR comes from a human donor with melanoma. The sequencing here drew on tumor tissue (inferred from file names), taken from a patient given nivolumab and ipilimumab in sequence. In DNA, the CDR3 is TGTGCCAGCAGCTCCGGGACAGGGAGTACCCAGTACTTC. It is translated as CASSSGTGSTQYF.